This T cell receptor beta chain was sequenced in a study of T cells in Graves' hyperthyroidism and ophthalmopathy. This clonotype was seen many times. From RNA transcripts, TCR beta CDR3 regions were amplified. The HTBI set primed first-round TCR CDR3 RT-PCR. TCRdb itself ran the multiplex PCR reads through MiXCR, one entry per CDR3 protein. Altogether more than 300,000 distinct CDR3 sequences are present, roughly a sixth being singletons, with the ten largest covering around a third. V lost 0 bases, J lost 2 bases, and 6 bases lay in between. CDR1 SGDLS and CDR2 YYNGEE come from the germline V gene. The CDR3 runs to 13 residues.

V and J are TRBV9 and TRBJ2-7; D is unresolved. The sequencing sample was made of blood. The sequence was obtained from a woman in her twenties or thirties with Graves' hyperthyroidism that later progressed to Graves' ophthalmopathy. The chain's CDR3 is CASSVGGTYEQYF. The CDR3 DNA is TGTGCCAGCAGCGTAGGTGGCACCTACGAGCAGTACTTC.